These 26 T cell receptor beta chains came from one sample sequenced in a study of response to subunit inactivated influenza vaccine. TCRdb independently ran MiXCR on the RT-PCR reads; one entry per CDR3 protein. This sample has about 480,000 distinct CDR3 sequences; around 25% occur once, and the top ten carry around 2%. Sample: CD4+ T cells sorted from PBMCs, taken more than 4 days after vaccination. The receptors derive from a middle-aged man who received an inactivated influenza vaccine.

This rearrangement joins TRBV7-9 to TRBJ2-2; TRBD2 matches 9 bases. From germline, CDR1 is SEHNR and CDR2 FQNEAQ (reference sequence). V lost 2 bases, J lost 7 bases, and 11 bases stayed unmatched. This CDR3 spans 17 amino acids. The CDR3 here is CASSLSFSSGNDGELFF. The DNA for the CDR3 is TGTGCCAGCAGCTTAAGCTTCTCTAGCGGGAACGACGGGGAGCTGTTTTTT.

This chain connects TRBV20-1 to TRBJ1-5; tentatively, D is TRBD1 (5 bases). V was pared by 1 base and J by 3 bases, with 16 bases between. CDR1 is DFQATT, CDR2 SNEGSKA, per germline (reference sequence). CDR3 length: 16 amino acids. The CDR3 nucleotides are TGCAGTGCTAGAGTTTGGCGGCAGGGTGACAATCAGCCCCAGCATTTT. This sequence encodes CSARVWRQGDNQPQHF.

The V and J genes are TRBV5-1 and TRBJ2-5, with TRBD1 identical over 8 bases. The CDR3 totals 16 residues. Trimming took 0 bases from V and 2 from J; bases not matched to a gene: 6. The germline V gene has CDR1 SGHRS and CDR2 YFSETQ. The CDR3 DNA follows: TGCGCCAGCAGCTTGGTTCCGGGACAGGCGCAAGAGACCCAGTACTTC. It is translated as CASSLVPGQAQETQYF.

The chain has TRBV5-1 and TRBJ2-5; D might be TRBD1 (6 bases). The CDR3 consists of 17 residues. Trimming took off 1 base at V and 5 bases at J, with 21 bases between the two ends. Germline CDR1 reads SGHRS; CDR2 reads YFSETQ. This CDR3 is CASSLTGTKGASETQYF. DNA of the CDR3: TGCGCCAGCAGCTTGACGGGGACAAAAGGGGCATCGGAGACCCAGTACTTC.

The rearrangement links TRBV6-5 to TRBJ1-1; 9 positions match TRBD1. With 6 bases clipped from V and 4 bases from J, the junction kept 6 bases outside the gene matches. The CDR3 spans 14 residues. Germline-derived CDR1 and CDR2 are MNHEY and SVGAGI. The CDR3 reads CASRYGTGPTEAFF. CDR3 coding DNA: TGTGCCAGCAGATATGGGACAGGGCCCACTGAAGCTTTCTTT.

This rearrangement joins TRBV10-3 to TRBJ2-1; TRBD1 agrees at 9 bases. Germline-derived CDR1 and CDR2 are ENHRY and SYGVKD. Unmatched junction bases numbered 13, after V lost 6 bases and J lost 4 bases. The length of the CDR3 is 17 residues. CDR3 in DNA: TGTGCCATCAGCCCCGGGACAGGGACCGGAACTTACAATGAGCAGTTCTTC. This codes for CAISPGTGTGTYNEQFF.

The V call is TRBV12-3 or TRBV12-4, the J call TRBJ2-3, with D possibly matching TRBD2 (6 bases). The V end was cut by 5 bases, the J end by 2 bases, with 14 bases between. The CDR3 sequence is 15 residues long. CDR3 loop: CASSLGDSDTDTQYF. In DNA form, the CDR3 reads TGTGCCAGCAGTCTAGGGGACTCCGACACAGATACGCAGTATTTT.

The chain employs TRBV24-1 and TRBJ2-1; D might be TRBD1 (5 bases). Germline-derived CDR1 and CDR2 are KGHDR and SFDVKD. V dropped 2 bases and J dropped 6 bases, with 10 bases sitting between them. CDR3 length: 14 amino acids. The CDR3 DNA follows: TGTGCCACCAGTGATTGGAAAGGGGTCAATGAGCAGTTCTTC. Translating gives CATSDWKGVNEQFF.

This clonotype was seen only a few times. The CDR3, as DNA: TGTGCCAGCAGTAGTCCCACCCTAGAAGCTTTCTTT. Its protein product is CASSSPTLEAFF. The rearrangement links TRBV6-5 to TRBJ1-1, with unresolved D. Germline V gives CDR1 MNHEY, CDR2 SVGAGI. V was shortened by 5 bases and J by 8 bases, with 12 bases between the two germline ends. This CDR3 is built from 12 residues.

This rearrangement joins TRBV20-1 to TRBJ2-3, with 10 bases that match TRBD2. The CDR3 runs to 17 residues. V was clipped by 5 bases and J by 3 bases; unmatched bases: 14. CDR1 is DFQATT, CDR2 SNEGSKA, per germline (reference sequence). This CDR3 is CSAFLSGGVLRTDTQYF. CDR3 DNA sequence: TGCAGTGCTTTTTTGAGCGGGGGGGTATTAAGAACAGATACGCAGTATTTT.

This clonotype occurred a few times. The rearrangement uses TRBV5-1 and TRBJ1-1; possible D gene TRBD1, 5 bases. CDR1 and CDR2 (germline): SGHRS, YFSETQ. The CDR3 has 11 residues. The germline V and J ends were trimmed by 4 bases and 10 bases, with 11 bases remaining between them. CDR3 nucleotide sequence: TGCGCCAGCAGCGCGGACGGGGGAGCTTTCTTT. It yields the protein CASSADGGAFF.

The chain has TRBV29-1 and TRBJ2-5; the D gene is possibly TRBD2 (5 bases). The CDR3 loop spans 12 amino acids. V was shortened by 2 bases and J by 10 bases, with 14 bases between the two germline ends. CDR1 is SQVTM and CDR2 is ANQGSEA in the germline V gene. The CDR3 reads CSVELAPGGQYF. In nucleotides, the CDR3 is TGCAGCGTTGAACTTGCGCCCGGAGGCCAGTACTTC.

The V and J genes are TRBV20-1 and TRBJ2-3; D unresolved. Trimming took 6 bases from V and 2 from J, leaving 12 bases between them. CDR3 size: 13 residues. Germline V gives CDR1 DFQATT, CDR2 SNEGSKA (reference sequence). CDR3 coding DNA: TGCAGTGCAGCCCCGGGTTCCACAGATACGCAGTATTTT. It yields the protein CSAAPGSTDTQYF.

The rearrangement joins TRBV6-5 to TRBJ1-1, with D unclear. The CDR3 runs 12 residues. Trimming took off 1 base at V and 11 bases at J, with 11 bases between the two ends. Germline V gene sequence: CDR1 MNHEY, CDR2 SVGAGI. The CDR3 sequence is CASSYFPGLAFF. The CDR3 DNA reads TGTGCCAGCAGTTACTTTCCGGGTCTGGCTTTCTTT.

This clonotype was seen many times. The J gene is TRBJ2-1, the V gene TRBV12-3 or TRBV12-4; D gene uncertain. The CDR3 has 11 amino acids. V shed 3 bases and J shed 10 bases, with 7 bases lying between them. The CDR3 reads CASSFSYEQFF. DNA for the CDR3: TGTGCCAGCAGTTTTAGTTACGAGCAGTTCTTC.

This clonotype has only a few counts. The chain has TRBV11-2 and TRBJ2-5, with D unresolved. CDR3 length: 17 amino acids. The germline V gene encodes CDR1 SGHAT and CDR2 FQNNGV. V was trimmed by 0 bases and J by 0 bases, leaving 14 bases between them. The CDR3 DNA is TGTGCCAGCAGCTTAGATCTAATAGGAGAGAACCAAGAGACCCAGTACTTC. Protein product: CASSLDLIGENQETQYF.

V gene TRBV5-1 combines with J gene TRBJ2-5; a weak D match, TRBD1 (6 bases). This CDR3 comprises 15 residues. Germline V gene lookup returns CDR1 SGHRS and CDR2 YFSETQ. The V gene lost 0 bases and the J gene lost 5 bases, with 14 bases spanning the gap. In DNA form, the CDR3 reads TGCGCCAGCAGCTTGGCCTATCAGGGGCTCGAGACCCAGTACTTC. It codes for CASSLAYQGLETQYF.

This clonotype was seen a handful of times. The gene calls are TRBV19 and TRBJ2-1; D unresolved. Trimming took off 1 base at V and 1 base at J, with 8 bases between the two ends. CDR3 size: 15 residues. Germline V lookup: CDR1 LNHDA, CDR2 SQIVND (reference sequence). The CDR3 reads CASSIAVGSYNEQFF. CDR3 nucleotide sequence: TGTGCCAGTAGTATAGCGGTCGGTTCCTACAATGAGCAGTTCTTC.

This clonotype was recorded once. The chain is built from TRBV24-1 and TRBJ2-1, with D perhaps assigned TRBD1 or TRBD2 (5 bases each). Germline V gene data show CDR1 as KGHDR and CDR2 as SFDVKD. The ends were cut back, 3 bases at V and 4 bases at J, with 12 bases in the middle. The CDR3 covers 15 residues. The chain's CDR3 is CATSDVRGDYNEQFF. For the CDR3, the DNA is TGTGCCACCAGTGATGTGAGAGGGGATTACAATGAGCAGTTCTTC.

This clonotype was counted between two and nine times. This chain links TRBV4-1 with TRBJ2-2; D possibly corresponds to TRBD1 (5 bases). Germline V gene sequence: CDR1 MGHRA, CDR2 YSYEKL. Trimming cost V 2 bases and J 5 bases, with 18 bases left between them. This CDR3 spans 17 amino acids. The CDR3 DNA is TGCGCCAGCAGCCAAATACGCCAGGGTGGCGAAACCGGGGAGCTGTTTTTT. This codes for CASSQIRQGGETGELFF.

The chain is built from TRBV4-1 and TRBJ2-7, with D perhaps TRBD1 (5 bases). Germline CDR1 and CDR2: MGHRA and YSYEKL. Trimming pared 4 bases from V and 6 bases from J, leaving 13 bases between. This CDR3 has 13 residues. In DNA form, the CDR3 reads TGCGCCAGCAGCCTAGATCAGGACACCGAGCAGTACTTC. It is translated as CASSLDQDTEQYF.

This clonotype was recorded a few times. The chain joins TRBV6-2 or TRBV6-3 to TRBJ1-5; unclear D gene. With 2 bases removed from V and 3 bases from J, the gap between germline ends came to 11 bases. This CDR3 spans 15 amino acids. Germline CDR1 and CDR2: MNHEY and SVGEGT. For the CDR3, the DNA is TGTGCCAGCAGTTACGACCAGAAGTACAATCAGCCCCAGCATTTT. This sequence encodes CASSYDQKYNQPQHF.

This clonotype was seen at least ten times. This chain connects TRBV20-1 to TRBJ2-1, with D unresolved. This CDR3 has 11 amino acids. CDR1 is DFQATT and CDR2 is SNEGSKA in the germline V gene (reference sequence). V was pared by 1 base and J by 7 bases, with 5 bases between. The CDR3 DNA is TGCAGTGCTAGAGGATTAAATGAGCAGTTCTTC. Encoded protein: CSARGLNEQFF.

This clonotype turned up a few times. V usage is TRBV5-1 and J usage is TRBJ1-1; TRBD1 aligns across 8 bases. Looked up from germline, CDR1 is SGHRS and CDR2 is YFSETQ. V lost 4 bases and J lost 1; bases outside the gene matches: 6. The CDR3 length is 15 residues. CDR3 in amino acids: CASSGWTGKNTEAFF. CDR3 bases: TGCGCCAGCAGCGGTTGGACAGGGAAGAACACTGAAGCTTTCTTT.

The gene calls are TRBV9 and TRBJ2-3; 12 bases are shared with TRBD2. J gave up 2 bases and V 0 bases, and 1 base lay outside the gene matches. This CDR3 contains 16 residues. Germline values: CDR1 SGDLS, CDR2 YYNGEE. Here the CDR3 reads CASSVASGRDTDTQYF. As DNA, the CDR3 is TGTGCCAGCAGCGTAGCTAGCGGGAGGGACACAGATACGCAGTATTTT.

The chain couples TRBV10-3 to TRBJ2-2; maybe TRBD2 (5 bases). Germline V gene data show CDR1 as ENHRY and CDR2 as SYGVKD. Trimming took off 10 bases at V and 2 bases at J, with 14 bases between the two ends. CDR3 size: 14 residues. The CDR3 sequence: CANSGAVNTGELFF. CDR3 nucleotide sequence: TGTGCCAACAGCGGCGCAGTCAACACCGGGGAGCTGTTTTTT.